This paragraph covers one T cell receptor (beta chain) sequence. This clone has just a few counts. There is no known antigen for this receptor. No quality values exist for individual bases; no much larger clone is one base distant. This entry is derived from a study of control samples from healthy donors and cancer patients (dated by TCRdb to the early 2020s). The library was obtained by the immunoSEQ multiplex PCR assay. TCRdb retrieved this table from immuneACCESS and kept in-frame rearrangements only. Not all clones are present; in checked studies, unresolved V genes account for under half, and no reason is known for the remainder. This sample has around 18,000 clones in its table, and around 83% of those were observed once. In total, the top ten clones hold roughly 10% of the sample. Based on the germline V gene (reference sequence), the CDR1 and CDR2 sequences are SGHNT and YYREEE. A distance of 15 bases separates the germline ends of V and J, which lose 5 bases and 7 bases respectively. The CDR3 measures 13 amino acids from cysteine to phenylalanine. Just the 39-base CDR3 DNA is kept, in frame starting at base 1.

This TCR was recovered from a woman between 65 and 79 years old with colorectal cancer. This chain joins TRBV5-4 to TRBJ1-2; a tentative D match to TRBD1 spans 5 bases. Specimen: PBMCs. The CDR3 region reads CASRGLRESGYTF. The sequenced DNA is TGTGCCAGCAGAGGACTCAGGGAGAGTGGCTACACCTTC.